This TCR beta chain was recovered during a study of shared clonotypes between healthy human individuals. On this clone itself: Antigen specificity is unknown.

CDR1 is SGHNT, CDR2 YYREEE, per germline (reference sequence). The V and J ends lost 4 bases and 0 bases, in that order; junction bases with no gene match: 6. This CDR3 comprises 15 residues. General study results and limits: Clonotype sharing among donors was expected to depend on sequencing depth. Researchers found naive subsets generally carried larger estimated richness than memory subsets. Shared clonotypes: about 5% naive CD4, about 3.5% naive CD8, about 2.5% memory CD4, about 0.41% memory CD8.

Evenly divided among several immunoSEQ plates was the genomic DNA of each subset. Here immunoSEQ multiplex PCR was the method, and the copy in TCRdb shows in-frame clones only, minus some. The sample contains some 630,000 clones, about two thirds of which appear only once. This TCR derives from a woman aged 25 to 39 in good health. The rearrangement links TRBV5-4 to TRBJ2-7; 8 bases agree with TRBD1. The sequenced sample was memory CD4+ T cells sorted from blood. Subset: CD45RA-negative fraction. The CDR3 nucleotides read TGTGCCAGCAGCCCCGACAGGGGAAACTCCTACGAGCAGTACTTC. Translated: CASSPDRGNSYEQYF.